This T cell receptor beta chain came from a study of tumor-infiltrating lymphocytes in primary liver carcinoma. Study as a whole: Men as well as women, aged 30 to 69 years, made up the patients. Tumors were staged T1-T3 N0M0 and measured roughly 4 to 10 cm across.

The table lists this clonotype with a count of one. No antigen is known for it. At one end the junction does not follow the germline gene, possibly because of a read error. Looked up from germline, CDR1 is SGHAT and CDR2 is FQNNGV. This CDR3 is 18 amino acids long. Regarding the study as a whole: Tumor specimens were characterized by a significantly higher top-250-clone fraction than blood (p = 0.039). Only about 7-24% of top clones occurred in every one of the five tumor regions.

Taking roughly 20-34 mg of unsorted bulk tissue, the authors co-extracted RNA and DNA. Starting material of around 490 ng total RNA yielded TCR beta cDNA via a constant-region primer. Researchers made the TCR beta libraries by running three nested multiplex PCR rounds with slightly modified ARM-PCR. Investigators reported that the first two PCR rounds, at 10 to 11 cycles each, used TRBV1-TRBV30 forward primers with a C-beta reverse primer. TCRdb independently ran MiXCR on the multiplex PCR reads; one entry per CDR3 protein. The sample gives tens of thousands of distinct CDR3 sequences, over 65% of which show up once; about 26% is in the top ten.

The sample was liver tumor tissue from sampling region 2. Subset specified: tumor region T2, inferior pole. V is TRBV11-2 and J is TRBJ2-7, with 15 bases fitting TRBD2. The origin of this receptor is a man in his forties or fifties with primary liver carcinoma and hepatitis B virus infection. The CDR3 protein is CASNLSVGLAGGGYEQYF. CDR3 in DNA: TGTGCTAGCAACTTATCAGTTGGACTAGCGGGAGGGGGGTACGAGCAGTACTTC. Full variable domain (missing parts from reference TRBV11-2 and TRBJ2-7): EAGVAQSPRYKIIEKRQSVAFWCNPISGHATLYWYQQILGQGPKLLIQFQNNGVVDDSQLPKDRFSAERLKGVDSTLKIQPAKLEDSAVYLCASNLSVGLAGGGYEQYFGPGTRLTVT.